The next 25 T cell receptor beta chains were all read from a single sample in a study of blood T cell repertoires in COVID-19. Repertoires were generated with immunoSEQ multiplex PCR, while TCRdb's copy carries only in-frame clones and drops some. The sample contains about 93,000 clones, about 80% of which appear only once. Sequences were obtained from peripheral blood. Every receptor here comes from a human donor in a cohort sampled during active COVID-19.

The rearrangement links TRBV7-6 to TRBJ2-7; TRBD1 matches at 10 bases. V dropped 1 base and J dropped 4; count of bases not matched to a gene: 4. The CDR3 consists of 15 residues. Germline V gene data show CDR1 as SGHVS and CDR2 as FNYEAQ. CDR3 region: CASSLVGTGAYEQYF. Here the CDR3 DNA reads TGTGCCAGCAGCTTAGTTGGGACAGGGGCGTACGAGCAGTACTTC. Together with reference TRBV7-6 and TRBJ2-7, the CDR3 gives the full variable domain: GAGVSQSPRYKVTKRGQDVALRCDPISGHVSLYWYRQALGQGPEFLTYFNYEAQQDKSGLPNDRFSAERPEGSISTLTIQRTEQRDSAMYRCASSLVGTGAYEQYFGPGTRLTVT.

V gene TRBV5-1 combines with J gene TRBJ1-1; D might be TRBD1 (6 bases). V gave up 0 bases and J gave up 4 bases, with 16 bases separating them. The CDR3 runs to 16 residues. Per germline, CDR1 SGHRS and CDR2 YFSETQ. The CDR3: CASSLGGRGIITEAFF. Here the CDR3 DNA reads TGCGCCAGCAGCTTGGGAGGCAGGGGTATTATCACTGAAGCTTTCTTT.

V and J are TRBV3-1 (or the pseudogene TRBV3-2) and TRBJ2-1; a weak D match, TRBD2 (6 bases). The germline CDR1 and CDR2 sequences are LGHDT and YNNKEL (reference sequence). Deletions cut 4 bases from V and 6 bases from J, with 13 bases between. The CDR3 sequence is 14 residues long. Here the CDR3 reads CASSLGAGGNEQFF. CDR3 DNA sequence: TGTGCCAGCAGCCTTGGGGCCGGGGGCAATGAGCAGTTCTTC.

The chain has TRBV7-8 and TRBJ1-5, with unresolved D. Trimming took 1 base from V and 7 from J, leaving 11 bases between them. The CDR3 extends over 14 amino acids. Germline CDR1 is SGHVS and CDR2 is FQNEAQ. Written as DNA, the CDR3 is TGTGCCAGCAGCTTAGAACCTAGCGCCCAGCCCCAGCATTTT. Amino acids: CASSLEPSAQPQHF.

CDR3 residues: CATLQTGNSYGYTF. The CDR3 DNA is TGTGCCACCCTACAAACAGGGAACAGCTATGGCTACACCTTC. The rearrangement links TRBV18 to TRBJ1-2, with D tentatively TRBD1 (6 bases). Germline values: CDR1 KGHSH, CDR2 LQKENI. This CDR3 is 14 amino acids long. Trimming removed 10 bases at V and 4 bases at J, with 19 bases between.

As regards this clone: One end of the junction varies from germline; a read error may be responsible. This CDR3 reads CASSQDEGLRRF. CDR3 coding DNA: TGTGCCAGCAGCCAAGATGAGGGACTACGCAGGTTC. V is TRBV3-1 (or the pseudogene TRBV3-2) and J is TRBJ2-7, with 7 bases matching TRBD2. The CDR3 length is 12 residues. CDR1 is LGHDT and CDR2 is YNNKEL in the germline V gene (reference sequence).

V and J are TRBV6-2 or TRBV6-3 and TRBJ1-2; maybe TRBD1 (5 bases). CDR3 size: 12 residues. Germline lookup yields CDR1 MNHEY and CDR2 SVGEGT. Trimming stripped 4 bases from V and 4 bases from J, with 7 bases between. For the CDR3, the DNA is TGTGCCAGCAGTTTCGGGGGCTATGGCTACACCTTC. It specifies CASSFGGYGYTF.

The rearrangement joins TRBV4-2 to TRBJ2-3; 7 nucleotides match TRBD2. This CDR3 has 18 residues. Unmatched junction bases numbered 11, after V lost 2 bases and J lost 0 bases. CDR1 and CDR2 from the germline V gene are LGHNA and YNFKEQ. CDR3 DNA: TGTGCCAGCAGCCAAAACCCCGGTTCTAGCGGTAGCACAGATACGCAGTATTTT. This translates into CASSQNPGSSGSTDTQYF.

J is TRBJ1-5 and V is TRBV21-1; the table's D call, TRBD1, was not checked against the DNA. TRBV21-1 is termed a pseudogene. The CDR3 has 16 residues. CDR3 loop: CASSKRGTGADQPQHF. The DNA of the CDR3 is TGTGCCAGCAGCAAAAGGGGGACAGGGGCCGATCAGCCCCAGCATTTT.

The V call is TRBV6-5, the J call TRBJ2-1; TRBD2 agrees at 11 bases. The CDR3 runs to 16 residues. CDR1 and CDR2 (germline): MNHEY, SVGAGI. V shed 0 bases, J shed 12 bases, and the junction held 10 bases outside the gene matches. CDR3 sequence (DNA): TGTGCCAGCAGTTACTCGATAACTAGCGGGAGAGATTGGCAGTTCTTC. It is translated as CASSYSITSGRDWQFF.

CDR3 nucleotide sequence: TGTGCCAGCAGTGAAAACGGGATGGCGGGAAACACCATATATTTT. It is translated as CASSENGMAGNTIYF. The chain links TRBV6-1 to TRBJ1-3, with D unclear. The germline V and J ends were trimmed by 2 bases and 4 bases, with 12 bases remaining between them. Germline loops: CDR1 MNHNS, CDR2 SASEGT. CDR3 length: 15 residues.

The chain joins TRBV14 to TRBJ1-1, with TRBD1 as a possible D gene (5 bases). The CDR3 is 13 residues long. Germline lookup yields CDR1 SGHDN and CDR2 FVKESK. Trimming took off 4 bases at V and 0 bases at J, with 6 bases between the two ends. The CDR3 loop reads CASSPTVNTEAFF. CDR3 nucleotides: TGTGCCAGCAGCCCGACAGTGAACACTGAAGCTTTCTTT.

This clone has a handful of counts. The V call is TRBV19, the J call TRBJ2-2; 7 nucleotides line up with TRBD1. This CDR3 region has 14 residues. Losses at the gene ends were 8 bases for V and 4 bases for J; bases not matched to a gene: 7. CDR1 and CDR2 from the germline V gene are LNHDA and SQIVND (reference sequence). The CDR3 is CASRTGVVTGELFF. CDR3 in DNA: TGTGCCAGTCGAACAGGGGTGGTCACCGGGGAGCTGTTTTTT.

This clone has just one count. The chain couples TRBV9 to TRBJ1-1; 7 nucleotides agree with TRBD1. The CDR3 totals 13 residues. Unmatched junction bases numbered 10, after V lost 7 bases and J lost 7 bases. Germline V gene lookup returns CDR1 SGDLS and CDR2 YYNGEE. CDR3 sequence (DNA): TGTGCCAGCGGAGGGACAGTTGGTTATGAAGCTTTCTTT. It is translated as CASGGTVGYEAFF. Complete variable domain (other parts from reference TRBV9 and TRBJ1-1): DSGVTQTPKHLITATGQRVTLRCSPRSGDLSVYWYQQSLDQGLQFLIQYYNGEERAKGNILERFSAQQFPDLHSELNLSSLELGDSALYFCASGGTVGYEAFFGQGTRLTVV.

The chain joins TRBV10-3 to TRBJ1-5; D ambiguous. The CDR3 consists of 13 residues. Trimming removed 10 bases at V and 0 bases at J, with 10 bases between. CDR1 is ENHRY, CDR2 SYGVKD, per germline. CDR3 in amino acids: CATRYSSNQPQHF. The CDR3 region has the DNA TGTGCCACCCGCTACAGTAGCAATCAGCCCCAGCATTTT.

The V call is TRBV6-1, the J call TRBJ1-2; the match to TRBD1 covers 8 bases. CDR1 MNHNS and CDR2 SASEGT come from the germline V gene. J was trimmed by 5 bases and V by 3 bases; bases with no gene match: 8. The CDR3 length is 15 residues. CDR3: CASSEDRVGGYGYTF. In nucleotides, the CDR3 is TGTGCCAGCAGTGAGGACAGGGTGGGGGGTTATGGCTACACCTTC.

This chain joins TRBV9 and TRBJ2-1; D is unresolved. Looked up from germline, CDR1 is SGDLS and CDR2 is YYNGEE. V was pared by 1 base and J by 6 bases, with 14 bases between. This CDR3 contains 15 residues. In nucleotides, the CDR3 is TGTGCCAGCAGCGTATCGCTAGACGTTTCCAATGAGCAGTTCTTC. It codes for CASSVSLDVSNEQFF. Supplemented by reference TRBV9 and TRBJ2-1, the full variable domain reads DSGVTQTPKHLITATGQRVTLRCSPRSGDLSVYWYQQSLDQGLQFLIQYYNGEERAKGNILERFSAQQFPDLHSELNLSSLELGDSALYFCASSVSLDVSNEQFFGPGTRLTVL.

V and J are TRBV5-1 and TRBJ2-1, with a weak D call TRBD2 (6 bases). The CDR3 contains 14 residues. V gave up 5 bases and J gave up 9 bases, with 18 bases separating them. Germline V gene sequence: CDR1 SGHRS, CDR2 YFSETQ. The CDR3 region has the DNA TGCGCCAGCAGGTGGGTGACTAGTTCCGCTGAGCAGTTCTTC. Protein sequence: CASRWVTSSAEQFF.

The V and J genes are TRBV4-1 and TRBJ2-1; 8 bases are shared with TRBD2. CDR3 size: 16 residues. The J segment lost 6 bases and the V segment lost 3 bases, leaving 10 bases of the junction unmatched. Germline V gene data show CDR1 as MGHRA and CDR2 as YSYEKL. CDR3: CASSQIGGAEVNEQFF. For the CDR3, the DNA is TGCGCCAGCAGCCAGATCGGGGGGGCGGAAGTCAATGAGCAGTTCTTC.

The rearrangement joins TRBV28 to TRBJ2-7; 8 bases are a match to TRBD2. This CDR3 comprises 15 residues. Germline CDR1 reads MDHEN; CDR2 reads SYDVKM. Trimming removed 3 bases from V and 4 bases from J; junction bases left unmatched: 8. The CDR3 bases are TGTGCCAGCAGTTTTTGGAGCGGGAGTATGTACGAGCAGTACTTC. Translation gives CASSFWSGSMYEQYF.

The genes are TRBV6-5 and TRBJ2-1; 7 bases map to TRBD2. This CDR3 comprises 16 residues. CDR1 and CDR2 from the germline V gene are MNHEY and SVGAGI. The V segment lost 0 bases and the J segment 0 bases; nucleotides outside the gene matches: 2. The CDR3 loop is CASSYSSSGSYNEQFF. The CDR3 bases are TGTGCCAGCAGTTACTCTTCTAGCGGCTCCTACAATGAGCAGTTCTTC.

In its sample, this clone was seen a few times. The chain employs TRBV7-9 and TRBJ2-6; D is possibly TRBD2 (5 bases). Germline V lookup: CDR1 SEHNR, CDR2 FQNEAQ (reference sequence). The CDR3 is 15 residues long. V was clipped by 2 bases and J by 3 bases, with 8 bases between them. This chain's CDR3 is CASSLTGIGANVLTF. The CDR3 DNA reads TGTGCCAGCAGCTTAACCGGGATTGGGGCCAACGTCCTGACTTTC. The full variable domain, with the rest looked up from reference TRBV7-9 and TRBJ2-6, is DTGVSQNPRHKITKRGQNVTFRCDPISEHNRLYWYRQTLGQGPEFLTYFQNEAQLEKSRLLSDRFSAERPKGSFSTLEIQRTEQGDSAMYLCASSLTGIGANVLTFGAGSRLTVL.

The chain has TRBV19 and TRBJ1-5; 9 nucleotides match TRBD1. The CDR3 is 13 amino acids. Trimming at V came to 5 bases and at J to 7 bases, leaving 3 bases not matched to a gene. Germline-derived CDR1 and CDR2 are LNHDA and SQIVND (reference sequence). The CDR3 loop is CASSGDREQPQHF. DNA of the CDR3: TGTGCCAGTAGTGGGGACAGGGAACAGCCCCAGCATTTT. Using reference TRBV19 and TRBJ1-5 for the parts outside the CDR3, the full variable domain is DGGITQSPKYLFRKEGQNVTLSCEQNLNHDAMYWYRQDPGQGLRLIYYSQIVNDFQKGDIAEGYSVSREKKESFPLTVTSAQKNPTAFYLCASSGDREQPQHFGDGTRLSIL.

V is TRBV6-5 and J is TRBJ1-2; possible D gene TRBD1, 6 bases. The germline V gene has CDR1 MNHEY and CDR2 SVGAGI. The CDR3 sequence is 14 residues long. Deletions cut 2 bases from V and 6 bases from J, with 13 bases between. CDR3 sequence: CASSYDRGNNGYTF. The DNA of the CDR3 is TGTGCCAGCAGTTACGATAGGGGGAATAATGGCTACACCTTC.

The V call is TRBV30, the J call TRBJ1-2; D unresolved. Deletions cut 0 bases from V and 5 bases from J, with 10 bases between. This CDR3 has 13 amino acids. Germline V lookup: CDR1 GTSNPN, CDR2 SVGIG (reference sequence). The CDR3 reads CAWSVAAGYGYTF. The CDR3 DNA is TGTGCCTGGAGTGTTGCAGCGGGATATGGCTACACCTTC.